What follows describes a single T cell receptor beta chain. Germline trimming cut 6 bases from V and 10 bases from J; bases unmatched to any gene: 11. In germline, CDR1 is MNHEY, CDR2 SMNVEV (reference sequence). The CDR3 has 13 residues. This record comes from a study of blood T cell repertoires in COVID-19. The authors' processing: Amplification of reference gene primers provided the estimated nucleated cell counts. Libraries were prepared by immunoSEQ multiplex PCR; TCRdb keeps only in-frame clonotypes and omits some of them. V and J calls and clone size are given by that table; D and trimming were obtained from the DNA. The repertoire consists of about half a million clones, with 70% to 90% occurring once and the leading ten covering approximately 3.2%.

Sequencing was carried out using peripheral blood. The V gene is TRBV27, the J gene TRBJ1-1; 7 bases match TRBD1. The TCR comes from a human donor in a cohort sampled during active COVID-19. CDR3 bases: TGTGCCAGCAGGGTGTCCGACAGGGCGGCAGCTTTCTTT. Translated, it gives CASRVSDRAAAFF.